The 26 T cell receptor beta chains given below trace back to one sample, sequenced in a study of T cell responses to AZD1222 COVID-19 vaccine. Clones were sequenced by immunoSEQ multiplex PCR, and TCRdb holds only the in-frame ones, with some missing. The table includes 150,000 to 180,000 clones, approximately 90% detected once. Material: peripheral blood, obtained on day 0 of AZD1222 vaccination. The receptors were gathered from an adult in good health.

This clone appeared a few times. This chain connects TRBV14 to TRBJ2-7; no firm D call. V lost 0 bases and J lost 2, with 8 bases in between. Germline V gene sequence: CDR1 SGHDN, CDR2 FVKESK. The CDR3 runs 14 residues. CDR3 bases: TGTGCCAGCAGCCAAGACTTCGGAACCTACGAGCAGTACTTC. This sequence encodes CASSQDFGTYEQYF.

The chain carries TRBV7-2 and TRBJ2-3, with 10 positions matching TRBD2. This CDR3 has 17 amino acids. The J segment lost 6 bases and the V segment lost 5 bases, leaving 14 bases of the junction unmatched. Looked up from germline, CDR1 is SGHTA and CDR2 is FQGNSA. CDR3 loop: CASSPQRGSGRGDTQYF. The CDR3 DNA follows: TGTGCCAGCAGCCCCCAGAGGGGAAGCGGGAGGGGGGATACGCAGTATTTT.

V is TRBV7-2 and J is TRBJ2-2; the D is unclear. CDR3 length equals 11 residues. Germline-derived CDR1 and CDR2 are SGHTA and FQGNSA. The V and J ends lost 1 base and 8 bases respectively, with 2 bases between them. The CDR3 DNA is TGTGCCAGCAGCTTAGTTGGGGAGCTGTTTTTT. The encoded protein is CASSLVGELFF.

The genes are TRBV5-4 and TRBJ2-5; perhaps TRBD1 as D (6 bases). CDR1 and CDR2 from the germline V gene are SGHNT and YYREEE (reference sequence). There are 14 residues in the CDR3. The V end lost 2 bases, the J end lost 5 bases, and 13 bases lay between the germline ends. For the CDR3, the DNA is TGTGCCAGCAGCTTTTTGTCAGGGGCGGAGACCCAGTACTTC. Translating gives CASSFLSGAETQYF.

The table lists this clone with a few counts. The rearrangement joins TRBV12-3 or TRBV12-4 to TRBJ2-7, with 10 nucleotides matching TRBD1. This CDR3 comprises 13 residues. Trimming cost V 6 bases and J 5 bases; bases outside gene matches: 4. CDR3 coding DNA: TGTGCCAGCAGCTGGGACAGGGGAAACGAGCAGTACTTC. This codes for CASSWDRGNEQYF.

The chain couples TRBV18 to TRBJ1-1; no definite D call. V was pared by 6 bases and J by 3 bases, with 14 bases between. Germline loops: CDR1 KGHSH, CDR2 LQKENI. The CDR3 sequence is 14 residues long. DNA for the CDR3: TGTGCCAGCTCGTCCCAATGGGTCGACACTGAAGCTTTCTTT. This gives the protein CASSSQWVDTEAFF. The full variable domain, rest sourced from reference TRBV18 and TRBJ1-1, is NAGVMQNPRHLVRRRGQEARLRCSPMKGHSHVYWYRQLPEEGLKFMVYLQKENIIDESGMPKERFSAEFPKEGPSILRIQQVVRGDSAAYFCASSSQWVDTEAFFGQGTRLTVV.

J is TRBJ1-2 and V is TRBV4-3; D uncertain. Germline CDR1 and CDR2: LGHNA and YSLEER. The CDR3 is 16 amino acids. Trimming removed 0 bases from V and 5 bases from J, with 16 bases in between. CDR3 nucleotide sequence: TGCGCCAGCAGCCAAGATTTTCAGAGTTTCATATATGGCTACACCTTC. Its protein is CASSQDFQSFIYGYTF.

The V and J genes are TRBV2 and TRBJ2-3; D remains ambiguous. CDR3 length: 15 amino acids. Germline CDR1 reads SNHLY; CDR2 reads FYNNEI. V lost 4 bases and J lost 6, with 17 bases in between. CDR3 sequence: CASSVSFGPTDTQYF. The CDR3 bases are TGTGCCAGCAGTGTAAGTTTTGGGCCTACGGATACGCAGTATTTT. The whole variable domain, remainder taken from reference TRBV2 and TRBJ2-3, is EPEVTQTPSHQVTQMGQEVILRCVPISNHLYFYWYRQILGQKVEFLVSFYNNEISEKSEIFDDQFSVERPDGSNFTLKIRSTKLEDSAMYFCASSVSFGPTDTQYFGPGTRLTVL.

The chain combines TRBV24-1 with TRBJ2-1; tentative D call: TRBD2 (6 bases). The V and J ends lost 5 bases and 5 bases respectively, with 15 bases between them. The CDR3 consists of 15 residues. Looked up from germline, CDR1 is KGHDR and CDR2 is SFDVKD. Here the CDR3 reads CATSAKPGENNEQFF. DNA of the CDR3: TGTGCCACCAGTGCTAAACCGGGAGAAAACAATGAGCAGTTCTTC.

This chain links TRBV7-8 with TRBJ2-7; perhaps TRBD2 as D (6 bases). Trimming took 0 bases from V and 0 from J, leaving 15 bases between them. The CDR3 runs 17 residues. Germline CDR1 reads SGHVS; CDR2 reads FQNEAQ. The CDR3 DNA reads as TGTGCCAGCAGCTTAGCTCGGGGGAGCCACAGCTCCTACGAGCAGTACTTC. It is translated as CASSLARGSHSSYEQYF. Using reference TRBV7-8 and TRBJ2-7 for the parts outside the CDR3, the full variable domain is GAGVSQSPRYKVAKRGQDVALRCDPISGHVSLFWYQQALGQGPEFLTYFQNEAQLDKSGLPSDRFFAERPEGSVSTLKIQRTQQEDSAVYLCASSLARGSHSSYEQYFGPGTRLTVT.

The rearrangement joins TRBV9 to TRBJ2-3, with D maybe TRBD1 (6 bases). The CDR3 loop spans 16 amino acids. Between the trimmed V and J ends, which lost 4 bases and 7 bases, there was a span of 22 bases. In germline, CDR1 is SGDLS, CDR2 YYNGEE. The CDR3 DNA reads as TGTGCCAGCAGCACCCTCAGACAGGCACCGCTTTATACGCAGTATTTT. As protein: CASSTLRQAPLYTQYF.

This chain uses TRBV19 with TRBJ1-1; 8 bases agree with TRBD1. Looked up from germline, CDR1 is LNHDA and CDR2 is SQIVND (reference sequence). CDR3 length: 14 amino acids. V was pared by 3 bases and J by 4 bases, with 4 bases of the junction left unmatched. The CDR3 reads CASSIRGQGTEAFF. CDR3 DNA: TGTGCCAGTAGTATCAGGGGGCAAGGCACTGAAGCTTTCTTT.

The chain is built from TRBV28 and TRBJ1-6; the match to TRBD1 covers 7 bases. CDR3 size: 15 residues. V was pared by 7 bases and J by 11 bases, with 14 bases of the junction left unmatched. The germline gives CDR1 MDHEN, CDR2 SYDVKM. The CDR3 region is CASTPLDRDIPPLHF. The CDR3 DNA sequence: TGTGCCAGCACTCCCTTAGACAGGGACATACCACCCCTCCACTTT.

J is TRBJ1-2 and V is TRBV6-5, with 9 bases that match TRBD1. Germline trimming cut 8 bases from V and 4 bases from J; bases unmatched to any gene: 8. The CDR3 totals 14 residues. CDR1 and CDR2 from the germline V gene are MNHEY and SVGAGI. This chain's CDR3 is CASHRTGDRYGYTF. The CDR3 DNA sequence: TGTGCCAGCCACAGGACAGGGGATCGCTATGGCTACACCTTC.

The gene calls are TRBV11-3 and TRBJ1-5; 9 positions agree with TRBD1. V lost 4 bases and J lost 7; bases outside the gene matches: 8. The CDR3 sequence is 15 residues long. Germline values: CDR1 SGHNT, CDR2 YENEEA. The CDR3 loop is CASSWIWTGDQPQHF. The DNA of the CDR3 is TGTGCCAGCAGCTGGATTTGGACAGGGGACCAGCCCCAGCATTTT. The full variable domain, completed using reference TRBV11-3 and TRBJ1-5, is EAGVVQSPRYKIIEKKQPVAFWCNPISGHNTLYWYLQNLGQGPELLIRYENEEAVDDSQLPKDRFSAERLKGVDSTLKIQPAELGDSAVYLCASSWIWTGDQPQHFGDGTRLSIL.

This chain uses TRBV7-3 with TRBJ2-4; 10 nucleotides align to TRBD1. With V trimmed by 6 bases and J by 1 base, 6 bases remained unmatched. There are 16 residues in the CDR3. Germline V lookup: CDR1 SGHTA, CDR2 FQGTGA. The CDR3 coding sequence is TGTGCCAGCAGATGGGACAGGGGACTGGCCAAAAACATTCAGTACTTC. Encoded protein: CASRWDRGLAKNIQYF.

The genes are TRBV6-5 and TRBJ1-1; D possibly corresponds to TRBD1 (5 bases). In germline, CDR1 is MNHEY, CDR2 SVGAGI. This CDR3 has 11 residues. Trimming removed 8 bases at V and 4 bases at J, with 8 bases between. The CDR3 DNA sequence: TGTGCCAGCGGGGGGGGCACTGAAGCTTTCTTT. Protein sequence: CASGGGTEAFF.

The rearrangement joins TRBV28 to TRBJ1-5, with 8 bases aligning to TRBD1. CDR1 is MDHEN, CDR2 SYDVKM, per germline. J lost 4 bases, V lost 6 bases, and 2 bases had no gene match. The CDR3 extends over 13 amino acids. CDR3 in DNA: TGTGCCAGCAGACGGACAGGGAATCAGCCCCAGCATTTT. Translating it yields CASRRTGNQPQHF.

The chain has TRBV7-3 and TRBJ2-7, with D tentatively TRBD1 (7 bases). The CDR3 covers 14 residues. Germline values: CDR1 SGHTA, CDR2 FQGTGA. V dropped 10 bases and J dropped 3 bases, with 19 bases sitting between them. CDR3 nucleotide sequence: TGTGCCACCAGGGGGAGGCTGAACCTCTACGAGCAGTACTTC. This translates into CATRGRLNLYEQYF.

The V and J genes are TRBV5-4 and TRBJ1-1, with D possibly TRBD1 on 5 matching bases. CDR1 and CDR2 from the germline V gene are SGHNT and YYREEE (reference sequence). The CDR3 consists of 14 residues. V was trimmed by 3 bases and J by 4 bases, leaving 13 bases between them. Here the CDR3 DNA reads TGTGCCAGCAGCTCGGGACTTTTGGGCACTGAAGCTTTCTTT. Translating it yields CASSSGLLGTEAFF.

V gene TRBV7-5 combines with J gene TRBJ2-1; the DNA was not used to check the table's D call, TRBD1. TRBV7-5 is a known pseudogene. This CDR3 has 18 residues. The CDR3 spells CARSLVDPRDRTNNEQFF. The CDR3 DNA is TGTGCCAGAAGCTTAGTCGATCCCCGGGACAGGACCAACAATGAGCAGTTCTTC.

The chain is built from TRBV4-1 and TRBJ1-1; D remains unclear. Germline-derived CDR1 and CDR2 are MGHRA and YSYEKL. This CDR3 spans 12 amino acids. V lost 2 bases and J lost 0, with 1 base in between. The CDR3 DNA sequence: TGCGCCAGCAGCCAAATGAACACTGAAGCTTTCTTT. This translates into CASSQMNTEAFF.

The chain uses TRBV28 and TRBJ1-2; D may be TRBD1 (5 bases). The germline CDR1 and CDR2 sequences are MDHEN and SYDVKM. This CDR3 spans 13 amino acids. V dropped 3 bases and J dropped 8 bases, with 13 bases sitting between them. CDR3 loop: CASSFIQGRGYTF. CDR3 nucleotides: TGTGCCAGCAGTTTCATCCAGGGACGCGGCTACACCTTC.

The chain's CDR3 is CASSQTSGRANEQFF. CDR3 DNA: TGTGCCAGCAGCCAGACTAGCGGGAGGGCCAATGAGCAGTTCTTC. The chain is built from TRBV14 and TRBJ2-1, with 14 positions matching TRBD2. Germline values: CDR1 SGHDN, CDR2 FVKESK. J lost 6 bases, V lost 3 bases, and 1 base had no gene match. The CDR3 totals 15 residues.

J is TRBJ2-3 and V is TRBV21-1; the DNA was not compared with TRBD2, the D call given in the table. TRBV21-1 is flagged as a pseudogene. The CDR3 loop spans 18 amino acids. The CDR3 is CASSKVGTFWTRNHTQYF. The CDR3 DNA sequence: TGTGCCAGCAGCAAAGTGGGTACTTTCTGGACTAGAAATCATACGCAGTATTTT.

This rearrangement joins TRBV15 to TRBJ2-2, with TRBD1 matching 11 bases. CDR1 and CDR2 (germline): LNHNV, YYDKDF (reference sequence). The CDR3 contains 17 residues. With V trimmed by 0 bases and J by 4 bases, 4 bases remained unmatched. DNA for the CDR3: TGTGCCACCAGCAGAGAAGTGGGGACAGGGGGCACCGGGGAGCTGTTTTTT. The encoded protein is CATSREVGTGGTGELFF.